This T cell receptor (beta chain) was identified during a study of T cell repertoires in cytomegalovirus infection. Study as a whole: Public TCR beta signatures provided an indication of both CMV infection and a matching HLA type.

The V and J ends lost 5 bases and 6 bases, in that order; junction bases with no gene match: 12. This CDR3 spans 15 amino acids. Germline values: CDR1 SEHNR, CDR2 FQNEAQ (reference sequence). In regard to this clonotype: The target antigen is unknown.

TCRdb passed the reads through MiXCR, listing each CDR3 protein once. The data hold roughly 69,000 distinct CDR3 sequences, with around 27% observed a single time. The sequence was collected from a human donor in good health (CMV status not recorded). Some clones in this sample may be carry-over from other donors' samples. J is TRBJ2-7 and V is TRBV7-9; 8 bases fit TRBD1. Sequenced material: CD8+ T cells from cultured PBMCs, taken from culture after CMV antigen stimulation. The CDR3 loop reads CASSPPGQGAVEQYF. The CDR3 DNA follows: TGTGCCAGCAGCCCCCCGGGGCAGGGGGCGGTCGAGCAGTACTTC.